The next 30 T cell receptor beta chains were all read from a single sample in a study of identical twins. MiXCR, applied by TCRdb to the 5' RACE reads, yields one record per CDR3 protein. In the table there are fewer than 250,000 distinct CDR3 sequences, 6% to 8% of which are singletons. These sequences were also reported in another study, on yellow fever vaccine responses in identical twins.

Sequencing was carried out using CD8+ T cells sorted from blood. The receptor source for this set is a woman aged 18 to 35 in good health.

This clonotype was recorded many times. V and J are TRBV12-3 or TRBV12-4 and TRBJ2-3, with 11 bases matching TRBD2. Unmatched junction bases numbered 5, after V lost 3 bases and J lost 3 bases. CDR3 size: 16 residues. The CDR3 coding sequence is TGTGCCAGCAGTTTGGGTAGCGGGGGGGCAACAGATACGCAGTATTTT. It translates to CASSLGSGGATDTQYF.

In its sample, this clonotype was seen a few times. This chain connects TRBV12-3 or TRBV12-4 to TRBJ2-1, with TRBD2 as a possible D gene (5 bases). CDR3 length: 17 residues. V was cut by 7 bases and J by 5 bases, with 24 bases left in between. The CDR3 region has the DNA TGTGCCAGCACCGTGACCACTAGGACTTCTGTCCACAATGAGCAGTTCTTC. Its protein is CASTVTTRTSVHNEQFF.

This clonotype occurred a few times. The chain joins TRBV2 to TRBJ2-5; a possible D gene is TRBD2 (5 bases). This CDR3 has 13 amino acids. V dropped 4 bases and J dropped 4 bases, with 10 bases sitting between them. CDR1 and CDR2 from the germline V gene are SNHLY and FYNNEI. The CDR3 bases are TGTGCCAGCAGTGGGAGGCAGGCAGAGACCCAGTACTTC. It specifies CASSGRQAETQYF.

This clonotype was seen at least ten times. The chain has TRBV13 and TRBJ2-7; a weak D match, TRBD1 (6 bases). V was shortened by 4 bases and J by 4 bases, with 14 bases between the two germline ends. CDR1 is PRHDT, CDR2 FYEKMQ, per germline (reference sequence). This CDR3 region has 14 residues. CDR3 nucleotide sequence: TGTGCCAGCAGCTCCAAGGGGGACGTATACGAGCAGTACTTC. Translating it yields CASSSKGDVYEQYF.

This clonotype turned up a few times. The chain employs TRBV7-6 and TRBJ2-5; D is unclear. The V gene lost 3 bases and the J gene lost 4 bases, with 15 bases spanning the gap. Germline V gene sequence: CDR1 SGHVS, CDR2 FNYEAQ. This CDR3 is built from 15 residues. The CDR3 sequence is CASSFSLGQTETQYF. The CDR3 DNA sequence: TGTGCCAGCAGCTTTTCCCTCGGGCAGACAGAGACCCAGTACTTC.

This clonotype has ten or more counts. V gene TRBV5-1 combines with J gene TRBJ2-1, with a possible D match to TRBD2 (6 bases). Germline V gene data show CDR1 as SGHRS and CDR2 as YFSETQ. Trimming removed 0 bases from V and 7 bases from J, with 11 bases in between. The CDR3 length is 14 residues. The DNA of the CDR3 is TGCGCCAGCAGCTTGGGGAGGGATTTGAATGAGCAGTTCTTC. Amino acid sequence: CASSLGRDLNEQFF.

There are a few counts of this clonotype. The gene calls are TRBV13 and TRBJ2-7; D is undetermined. Trimming cost V 5 bases and J 4 bases, with 9 bases left between them. Germline V gives CDR1 PRHDT, CDR2 FYEKMQ (reference sequence). The CDR3 has 12 residues. The CDR3 DNA sequence: TGTGCCAGCAGCGCGAGCGCTTACGAGCAGTACGTC. Translating it yields CASSASAYEQYV.

This clonotype was seen ten or more times. The CDR3 DNA sequence: TGTGCCAGCAGTTTAAGGGGTAGCTACAATGAGCAGTTCTTC. Protein: CASSLRGSYNEQFF. This chain joins TRBV5-6 and TRBJ2-1; D is possibly TRBD1 (5 bases). Germline V gene lookup returns CDR1 SGHDT and CDR2 YYEEEE. The CDR3 is made up of 14 amino acids. Between the trimmed V and J ends, which lost 5 bases and 3 bases, there was a span of 12 bases.

This clonotype was detected a few times. This chain connects TRBV4-1 to TRBJ2-7; weak D call: TRBD2 (6 bases). CDR1 is MGHRA, CDR2 YSYEKL, per germline. The CDR3 runs 15 residues. The V end was cut by 3 bases, the J end by 2 bases, with 14 bases between. The CDR3 sequence: CASSHSGEGAYEQYF. DNA of the CDR3: TGCGCCAGCAGCCACTCGGGAGAAGGGGCCTACGAGCAGTACTTC.

The sample holds a few counts of this clonotype. This chain uses TRBV27 with TRBJ2-7; tentatively, D is TRBD2 (5 bases). V lost 6 bases, J lost 0 bases, and 15 bases lay in between. The CDR3 is 15 residues long. Germline values: CDR1 MNHEY, CDR2 SMNVEV (reference sequence). CDR3 DNA: TGTGCCAGCAGCCCGGACGGAGGTCACTCCTACGAGCAGTACTTC. Protein sequence: CASSPDGGHSYEQYF.

This clonotype was seen ten or more times. V gene TRBV29-1 combines with J gene TRBJ2-1; the D gene is possibly TRBD2 (5 bases). CDR3 length equals 16 residues. The germline V gene has CDR1 SQVTM and CDR2 ANQGSEA. V shed 1 base and J shed 7 bases, with 20 bases lying between them. CDR3 sequence reads: CSVEVPPGIFGNEQFF. CDR3 sequence (DNA): TGCAGCGTTGAAGTGCCTCCGGGGATCTTTGGGAATGAGCAGTTCTTC.

In this sample, this clonotype turned up many times. This sequence joins TRBV4-1 and TRBJ2-1; D uncertain. V gave up 3 bases and J gave up 7 bases, with 7 bases separating them. The CDR3 has 12 amino acids. The germline CDR1 and CDR2 sequences are MGHRA and YSYEKL. The CDR3 nucleotides read TGCGCCAGCAGCCAGTCAGCGAATGAGCAGTTCTTC. It is translated as CASSQSANEQFF.

This chain uses TRBV7-9 with TRBJ2-5; a weak D match, TRBD1 (6 bases). This CDR3 spans 17 amino acids. Germline CDR1 reads SEHNR; CDR2 reads FQNEAQ (reference sequence). V was shortened by 1 base and J by 2 bases, with 17 bases between the two germline ends. CDR3 loop: CASSLEGRQGFQETQYF. The CDR3 DNA is TGTGCCAGCAGCTTAGAGGGACGTCAGGGGTTTCAAGAGACCCAGTACTTC.

The V call is TRBV7-8, the J call TRBJ2-1; tentative D call: TRBD1 (5 bases). The V and J ends lost 9 bases and 3 bases respectively, with 18 bases between them. Looked up from germline, CDR1 is SGHVS and CDR2 is FQNEAQ. The CDR3 has 15 residues. The CDR3 region has the DNA TGTGCCAGTATACCATTCGGACAAAACTACAATGAGCAGTTCTTC. Its protein is CASIPFGQNYNEQFF.

This clonotype has only a few counts. The chain joins TRBV7-9 to TRBJ2-7, with TRBD1 as a possible D gene (6 bases). This CDR3 is 13 amino acids long. Germline-derived CDR1 and CDR2 are SEHNR and FQNEAQ (reference sequence). The V end was cut by 4 bases, the J end by 2 bases, with 9 bases between. This chain's CDR3 is CASSSGHPYEQYV. CDR3 DNA: TGTGCCAGCAGCTCGGGACATCCCTACGAGCAGTACGTC.

This clonotype was seen more than once but under ten times. V is TRBV9 and J is TRBJ2-7; D uncertain. V lost 2 bases, J lost 4 bases, and 13 bases lay in between. This CDR3 comprises 14 residues. Germline CDR1 is SGDLS and CDR2 is YYNGEE. The CDR3 DNA reads as TGTGCCAGCAGCGTGACTGAACGCTTTTACGAGCAGTACTTC. Protein: CASSVTERFYEQYF. Supplemented by reference TRBV9 and TRBJ2-7, the full variable domain reads DSGVTQTPKHLITATGQRVTLRCSPRSGDLSVYWYQQSLDQGLQFLIQYYNGEERAKGNILERFSAQQFPDLHSELNLSSLELGDSALYFCASSVTERFYEQYFGPGTRLTVT.

This clonotype has just a few counts. The rearrangement links TRBV29-1 to TRBJ2-1; possibly TRBD1 for D (6 bases). The germline V gene encodes CDR1 SQVTM and CDR2 ANQGSEA. This CDR3 region has 15 residues. Trimming took 3 bases from V and 2 from J, leaving 14 bases between them. CDR3 sequence: CSVDGAGVTYNEQFF. CDR3 sequence (DNA): TGCAGCGTTGATGGGGCAGGGGTGACCTACAATGAGCAGTTCTTC.

The CDR3 region is CASSPEVVPRDRFTDTQYF. CDR3 DNA sequence: TGTGCCAGCAGCCCAGAAGTGGTTCCCCGGGACAGGTTCACAGATACGCAGTATTTT. V and J are TRBV7-6 and TRBJ2-3, with 8 bases identical to TRBD1. Unmatched junction bases numbered 18, after V lost 5 bases and J lost 2 bases. Germline CDR1 is SGHVS and CDR2 is FNYEAQ. The CDR3 is 19 amino acids. Combining the CDR3 with reference TRBV7-6 and TRBJ2-3 gives the whole variable domain GAGVSQSPRYKVTKRGQDVALRCDPISGHVSLYWYRQALGQGPEFLTYFNYEAQQDKSGLPNDRFSAERPEGSISTLTIQRTEQRDSAMYRCASSPEVVPRDRFTDTQYFGPGTRLTVL.

In its sample, this clonotype was seen a few times. The V call is TRBV6-2 or TRBV6-3, the J call TRBJ2-1; TRBD2 might be the D (7 bases). The CDR3 length is 18 residues. The germline V gene encodes CDR1 MNHEY and CDR2 SVGEGT. V was pared by 5 bases and J by 4 bases, with 24 bases between. As DNA, the CDR3 is TGTGCCAGCAGTACCGTTCGGGGGGCAGGTACGGTGTACAATGAGCAGTTCTTC. Translated: CASSTVRGAGTVYNEQFF.

This clonotype was counted many times. The chain carries TRBV12-3 or TRBV12-4 and TRBJ2-7; TRBD2 aligns across 10 bases. The CDR3 has 14 residues. The V and J ends lost 1 base and 4 bases, in that order; junction bases with no gene match: 1. This CDR3 is CASSLGTSGYEQYF. The CDR3 DNA sequence: TGTGCCAGCAGTTTAGGGACTAGCGGTTACGAGCAGTACTTC.

The chain employs TRBV11-2 and TRBJ2-5, with TRBD2 matching 8 bases. Unmatched junction bases numbered 13, after V lost 5 bases and J lost 5 bases. The V gene's germline CDR1 is SGHAT and CDR2 FQNNGV. This CDR3 comprises 16 residues. The CDR3 here is CASSPGPAGAWETQYF. DNA of the CDR3: TGTGCCAGCAGCCCCGGCCCAGCGGGGGCCTGGGAGACCCAGTACTTC.

This clonotype has a handful of counts. The chain has TRBV12-3 or TRBV12-4 and TRBJ1-1, with D perhaps TRBD1 (5 bases). V was clipped by 1 base and J by 4 bases, with 10 bases between them. The CDR3 runs to 14 residues. The CDR3 nucleotides are TGTGCCAGCAGTTTAGGGGGGGTGGCCACTGAAGCTTTCTTT. Translating gives CASSLGGVATEAFF.

The chain combines TRBV4-1 with TRBJ1-5; TRBD1 agrees at 7 bases. Germline loops: CDR1 MGHRA, CDR2 YSYEKL. The CDR3 consists of 14 residues. V shed 4 bases, J shed 3 bases, and the junction held 3 bases outside the gene matches. CDR3 in DNA: TGCGCCAGCAGCCGGACAGGTATCAATCAGCCCCAGCATTTT. Translation: CASSRTGINQPQHF.

This clonotype has a handful of counts. The chain joins TRBV7-6 to TRBJ2-1, with TRBD1 matching over 9 bases. V lost 5 bases and J lost 10; bases outside the gene matches: 12. This CDR3 comprises 15 residues. CDR1 SGHVS and CDR2 FNYEAQ come from the germline V gene. CDR3: CASSITGGNPSEQFF. CDR3 DNA sequence: TGTGCCAGCAGCATAACAGGGGGCAACCCTAGCGAGCAGTTCTTC.

This clonotype was counted ten times or more. This chain joins TRBV20-1 and TRBJ2-5, with 8 bases matching TRBD1. Unmatched junction bases numbered 10, after V lost 3 bases and J lost 1 base. CDR1 DFQATT and CDR2 SNEGSKA come from the germline V gene (reference sequence). The CDR3 sequence is 16 residues long. CDR3 nucleotide sequence: TGCAGTGCTAGTTTGGCTCGGGACAGGACCCAAGAGACCCAGTACTTC. This codes for CSASLARDRTQETQYF.

This clonotype was seen ten or more times. V and J are TRBV12-3 or TRBV12-4 and TRBJ2-7, with 8 positions matching TRBD2. The CDR3 sequence is 15 residues long. V trimming: 6 bases; J trimming: 0 bases; junction bases outside the gene matches: 7. This chain's CDR3 is CASSPDSGSSYEQYF. CDR3 DNA: TGTGCCAGCAGCCCAGACAGCGGGAGCTCCTACGAGCAGTACTTC.

This clonotype was seen a few times. This chain connects TRBV28 to TRBJ1-6, with TRBD1 matching over 7 bases. V shed 8 bases, J shed 2 bases, and the junction held 6 bases outside the gene matches. Germline lookup yields CDR1 MDHEN and CDR2 SYDVKM. The CDR3 contains 15 residues. The CDR3 here is CASLQTGTYNSPLHF. The CDR3 DNA follows: TGTGCCAGCCTCCAGACAGGGACCTATAATTCACCCCTCCACTTT.

This clonotype was detected only a few times. The junction does not match germline at one end; this may be a read error. The chain links TRBV12-3 or TRBV12-4 to TRBJ2-2; maybe TRBD1 (7 bases). The length of the CDR3 is 15 residues. CDR3 sequence reads: CASNLMEGATGELFF. CDR3 bases: TGTGCCAGCAATTTAATGGAGGGGGCAACCGGGGAGCTGTTTTTT.

The V gene is TRBV14, the J gene TRBJ2-1; 7 bases are shared with TRBD1. Trimming at V came to 4 bases and at J to 3 bases, leaving 9 bases not matched to a gene. The CDR3 covers 16 residues. Germline V gene lookup returns CDR1 SGHDN and CDR2 FVKESK. The CDR3, as DNA: TGTGCCAGCAGCCGCCTCACAGGGGACGTCTACAATGAGCAGTTCTTC. It translates to CASSRLTGDVYNEQFF.

This clonotype was seen repeatedly, ten times or more. The genes are TRBV3-1 and TRBJ2-3; unclear D gene. Per germline, CDR1 LGHDT and CDR2 YNNKEL (reference sequence). Trimming took off 0 bases at V and 2 bases at J, with 12 bases between the two ends. There are 16 residues in the CDR3. The CDR3 loop is CASSQEIGHNTDTQYF. The CDR3 DNA reads as TGTGCCAGCAGCCAAGAGATCGGCCACAACACAGATACGCAGTATTTT.